This T cell receptor beta chain was identified in a study of regulatory T cells in long-lasting Graves disease. Study results and limitations: TRBV28, TRBJ1-2 and TRBJ2-5 emerged as the favored segments in persistent disease. The analysis examined peripheral blood only and excluded thyroid tissue.

Germline CDR1 is MNHNS and CDR2 is SASEGT. The CDR3 runs to 19 residues. Assembly of TCR beta libraries relied on iRepertoire HTBI primers together with Arm-PCR of CDR3 regions. TCRdb re-derived calls from the multiplex PCR reads in MiXCR, one entry per CDR3 protein. The table lists 400,000 to 550,000 distinct CDR3 sequences, less than 20% of them singletons. The sample holds many counts of this clonotype. The antigen remains unidentified. Sequence at one end of the junction differs from germline and may be a read error. Noted time point: newly diagnosed GD, antithyroid drugs for less than 3 months. The TCR library used RNA extracted from PBMCs. These data are also associated with another study on T cells in Graves' hyperthyroidism and ophthalmopathy. From that report: Uncontrolled infection, other autoimmune disease, pregnancy or lactation excluded patients. Using the HTBI primer set, a first-round RT-PCR was run on the TCR CDR3.

The receptor was isolated from a woman in her 30s with Graves disease. The sequences come from peripheral blood mononuclear cells (PBMCs), collected at new diagnosis, from a patient treated with antithyroid drugs. V usage is TRBV6-1 and J usage is TRBJ1-5; D is perhaps TRBD1 (5 bases). The CDR3 sequence: CASSTTGGPKRYSNQPQHF. In DNA form, the CDR3 reads TGCGCCAGCAGTACGACCGGGGGACCAAAAAGATATAGCAATCAGCCCCAGCATTTT.